This entry lists 32 T cell receptor beta chains sequenced from one sample in a study of T cells in localized non-small cell lung cancer. The assay was immunoSEQ multiplex PCR, and TCRdb's table has in-frame clones only and misses some. The sample lists around 33,000 clones; about 90% were seen once. The specimen was peripheral blood, collected before any cancer treatment. Source of these receptors: a female donor of 60 years or more with stage I lung adenocarcinoma.

The chain links TRBV30 to TRBJ2-1; 8 nucleotides agree with TRBD1. Germline V lookup: CDR1 GTSNPN, CDR2 SVGIG (reference sequence). This CDR3 comprises 15 residues. The ends lost 2 bases at V and 6 bases at J; junction bases unmatched: 9. CDR3 loop: CAWSKDRVITNEQFF. The CDR3 DNA reads as TGTGCCTGGAGTAAGGACAGGGTAATAACCAATGAGCAGTTCTTC.

The CDR3 sequence is CAIGGDRVTDTQYF. In DNA form, the CDR3 reads TGTGCCATCGGGGGGGACAGGGTAACAGATACGCAGTATTTT. The chain employs TRBV10-3 and TRBJ2-3, with 9 positions matching TRBD1. The CDR3 sequence is 14 residues long. Germline lookup yields CDR1 ENHRY and CDR2 SYGVKD. The J segment lost 3 bases and the V segment lost 8 bases, leaving 6 bases of the junction unmatched.

This chain connects TRBV16 to TRBJ1-1; a weak D match, TRBD1 (6 bases). This CDR3 region has 15 residues. The germline V gene encodes CDR1 KGHSY and CDR2 FQNENV. Between the trimmed V and J ends, which lost 1 base and 7 bases, there was a span of 16 bases. The CDR3 nucleotides are TGTGCCAGCAGCCAATATAGGCCCGAGGGGGATGAAGCTTTCTTT. It is translated as CASSQYRPEGDEAFF.

This chain uses TRBV5-8 with TRBJ2-1; the D call may be TRBD1 or TRBD2 (6 bases each). Germline CDR1 SGHTS, CDR2 YDEGEE. Trimming removed 2 bases at V and 9 bases at J, with 9 bases between. The CDR3 is made up of 12 amino acids. The CDR3 bases are TGTGCCAGCAGCTTTGAGGGGGGTGAGCAGTTCTTC. Residues: CASSFEGGEQFF.

V usage is TRBV4-3 and J usage is TRBJ1-1, with D perhaps TRBD1 (6 bases). Germline V lookup: CDR1 LGHNA, CDR2 YSLEER. This CDR3 is built from 15 residues. Trimming left V 0 bases short and J 3 bases short, with 11 bases between. The DNA of the CDR3 is TGCGCCAGCAGCCAAGATAGGGGGTATGACACTGAAGCTTTCTTT. This gives the protein CASSQDRGYDTEAFF.

The rearrangement links TRBV19 to TRBJ2-1; 7 bases are a match to TRBD2. The CDR3 length is 15 residues. Looked up from germline, CDR1 is LNHDA and CDR2 is SQIVND (reference sequence). Trimming cost V 4 bases and J 0 bases; bases outside gene matches: 3. The DNA of the CDR3 is TGTGCCAGTAGTAGAGCGGGGATCTCCTACAATGAGCAGTTCTTC. It specifies CASSRAGISYNEQFF.

The CDR3, as DNA: TGCGCCAGCAGCGGAACGGACGTCCTCACCGGGGAGCTGTTTTTT. Translating it yields CASSGTDVLTGELFF. The J gene is TRBJ2-2, the V gene TRBV5-1; unclear D gene. The CDR3 runs 15 residues. The V end lost 4 bases, the J end lost 4 bases, and 14 bases lay between the germline ends. The V gene's germline CDR1 is SGHRS and CDR2 YFSETQ.

The chain couples TRBV20-1 to TRBJ1-4, with D possibly TRBD1 on 5 matching bases. The CDR3 totals 11 residues. Trimming left V 3 bases short and J 12 bases short, with 11 bases between. Germline V lookup: CDR1 DFQATT, CDR2 SNEGSKA (reference sequence). CDR3 amino acids: CSARQGAELFF. The CDR3 region has the DNA TGCAGTGCTAGGCAGGGTGCCGAACTGTTTTTT.

The V gene is TRBV5-1, the J gene TRBJ1-2; maybe TRBD1 (5 bases). Germline CDR1 reads SGHRS; CDR2 reads YFSETQ. This CDR3 has 15 residues. The V end lost 5 bases, the J end lost 4 bases, and 18 bases lay between the germline ends. The chain's CDR3 is CASSPLSDSRYGYTF. The CDR3 DNA reads TGCGCCAGCAGTCCTCTTTCCGACAGCCGCTATGGCTACACCTTC.

This clone has a single count. The chain has TRBV6-1 and TRBJ1-3; the match to TRBD1 covers 7 bases. J gave up 3 bases and V 7 bases, and 9 bases lay outside the gene matches. CDR1 and CDR2 from the germline V gene are MNHNS and SASEGT. The CDR3 contains 15 residues. Written as DNA, the CDR3 is TGTGCCAGCATAAGGACAGGCCGAAGTGGAAACACCATATATTTT. It is translated as CASIRTGRSGNTIYF.

The DNA of the CDR3 is TGTGCCAGCAGCGACCAGTATGGCTACACCTTC. Translation gives CASSDQYGYTF. The chain is built from TRBV9 and TRBJ1-2; no reliable D call. Trimming removed 3 bases from V and 5 bases from J, with 5 bases in between. This CDR3 has 11 amino acids. The germline V gene encodes CDR1 SGDLS and CDR2 YYNGEE. Filled out from reference TRBV9 and TRBJ1-2, the complete variable domain reads DSGVTQTPKHLITATGQRVTLRCSPRSGDLSVYWYQQSLDQGLQFLIQYYNGEERAKGNILERFSAQQFPDLHSELNLSSLELGDSALYFCASSDQYGYTFGSGTRLTVV.

V gene TRBV15 combines with J gene TRBJ2-5; TRBD2 matches 12 bases. With 3 bases clipped from V and 4 bases from J, the junction kept 3 bases outside the gene matches. CDR1 LNHNV and CDR2 YYDKDF come from the germline V gene (reference sequence). This CDR3 spans 15 amino acids. The CDR3 is CATSSKLAGGETQYF. DNA for the CDR3: TGTGCCACCAGCAGCAAACTAGCGGGGGGAGAGACCCAGTACTTC.

V is TRBV28 and J is TRBJ2-7; possibly TRBD1 for D (6 bases). V was shortened by 4 bases and J by 4 bases, with 17 bases between the two germline ends. The CDR3 has 15 residues. Germline loops: CDR1 MDHEN, CDR2 SYDVKM. CDR3 protein: CASSSPAGALYEQYF. The DNA for the CDR3 is TGTGCCAGCAGTTCCCCCGCAGGGGCTCTATACGAGCAGTACTTC.

Concerning this clone: Other DNA sequences of this sample code for an identical CDR3. The chain combines TRBV25-1 with TRBJ2-1; D remains unclear. CDR3 size: 11 residues. Germline V gene data show CDR1 as MGHDK and CDR2 as SYGVNS. The V gene lost 6 bases and the J gene lost 4 bases, with 4 bases spanning the gap. The CDR3 region is CASRGYNEQFF. The CDR3 DNA follows: TGTGCCAGCAGGGGTTACAATGAGCAGTTCTTC.

This chain links TRBV5-4 with TRBJ2-2; the D is unclear. Germline V CDR1 and CDR2: SGHNT, YYREEE (reference sequence). Trimming took 0 bases from V and 3 from J, leaving 9 bases between them. The CDR3 has 15 amino acids. The CDR3 nucleotides read TGTGCCAGCAGCTTGGCCCCGTTCGACACCGGGGAGCTGTTTTTT. This translates into CASSLAPFDTGELFF.

Concerning this clone: The same CDR3 arises from other DNA sequences in this sample as well. The chain employs TRBV9 and TRBJ1-5; D unresolved. The germline gives CDR1 SGDLS, CDR2 YYNGEE. The CDR3 extends over 14 amino acids. The ends were cut back, 0 bases at V and 1 base at J, with 5 bases in the middle. CDR3 in amino acids: CASSVDGSNQPQHF. The CDR3, as DNA: TGTGCCAGCAGCGTAGACGGAAGCAATCAGCCCCAGCATTTT.

In DNA, the CDR3 is TGTGCCAGCAGTTTATCTGGGTTTAACGGCAATGAGCAGTTCTTC. Translation gives CASSLSGFNGNEQFF. The V and J genes are TRBV28 and TRBJ2-1; D is unresolved. The germline gives CDR1 MDHEN, CDR2 SYDVKM. V lost 1 base, J lost 6 bases, and 13 bases lay in between. This CDR3 has 15 residues.

The genes are TRBV6-5 and TRBJ1-6, with 11 bases matching TRBD1. CDR1 is MNHEY, CDR2 SVGAGI, per germline. CDR3 length: 16 amino acids. Trimming removed 0 bases from V and 9 bases from J; junction bases left unmatched: 4. CDR3 amino acids: CASSYSSGTGGSPLHF. DNA of the CDR3: TGTGCCAGCAGTTACTCATCCGGGACAGGGGGTTCACCCCTCCACTTT.

The chain is built from TRBV15 and TRBJ1-2; D unresolved. The ends were cut back, 0 bases at V and 7 bases at J, with 9 bases in the middle. CDR1 and CDR2 (germline): LNHNV, YYDKDF (reference sequence). The CDR3 has 13 residues. The CDR3 sequence is CATSRDRGSGYTF. The CDR3 nucleotides are TGTGCCACCAGCAGAGATCGTGGTTCTGGCTACACCTTC.

This sequence joins TRBV5-6 and TRBJ2-7; D is possibly TRBD2 (5 bases). Trimming removed 0 bases from V and 4 bases from J, with 14 bases in between. Germline-derived CDR1 and CDR2 are SGHDT and YYEEEE. This CDR3 is 15 amino acids long. CDR3 coding DNA: TGTGCCAGCAGCTTGGCACGGGGAGTAAGGTACGAGCAGTACTTC. Amino acids: CASSLARGVRYEQYF.

The genes are TRBV5-1 and TRBJ1-1; no firm D call. From germline, CDR1 is SGHRS and CDR2 YFSETQ. The ends were cut back, 5 bases at V and 3 bases at J, with 5 bases in the middle. The CDR3 has 11 amino acids. The CDR3 region has the DNA TGCGCCAGCAGGGTGGACACTGAAGCTTTCTTT. Residues: CASRVDTEAFF.

The chain links TRBV6-4 to TRBJ1-1, with TRBD1 matching over 8 bases. The germline gives CDR1 MRHNA, CDR2 SNTAGT. CDR3 length equals 15 residues. The J segment lost 0 bases and the V segment lost 6 bases, leaving 6 bases of the junction unmatched. The CDR3 DNA sequence: TGTGCCAGCAGCGGGACAGGTGTAATGAACACTGAAGCTTTCTTT. Its translation: CASSGTGVMNTEAFF.

The genes are TRBV4-1 and TRBJ1-1; possible D gene TRBD1, 5 bases. The CDR3 covers 13 residues. With 0 bases removed from V and 6 bases from J, the gap between germline ends came to 8 bases. Germline V gene lookup returns CDR1 MGHRA and CDR2 YSYEKL. The CDR3 nucleotides read TGCGCCAGCAGCCAAGATCGGGGCGCTGAAGCTTTCTTT. This gives the protein CASSQDRGAEAFF.

The V call is TRBV5-4, the J call TRBJ1-1, with a tentative D call TRBD1 (5 bases). This CDR3 has 16 amino acids. CDR1 and CDR2 (germline): SGHNT, YYREEE (reference sequence). The ends were cut back, 4 bases at V and 5 bases at J, with 21 bases in the middle. The CDR3 loop reads CASSPSPTAWGTEAFF. The CDR3 DNA reads as TGTGCCAGCAGCCCGTCCCCGACAGCCTGGGGGACTGAAGCTTTCTTT.

This rearrangement joins TRBV6-1 to TRBJ2-3; D is unresolved. The germline V gene encodes CDR1 MNHNS and CDR2 SASEGT. Deletions cut 1 base from V and 5 bases from J, with 1 base between. The CDR3 has 11 amino acids. DNA of the CDR3: TGTGCCAGCAGTGAAGTAGATACGCAGTATTTT. Translating it yields CASSEVDTQYF.

The chain recombines TRBV6-6 with TRBJ1-2; D is undetermined. The V end was cut by 6 bases, the J end by 0 bases, with 5 bases between. Germline V gene sequence: CDR1 MNHNY, CDR2 SVGAGI (reference sequence). The CDR3 runs to 12 residues. The CDR3 DNA follows: TGTGCCAGCAGACGACCTAACTATGGCTACACCTTC. Translating it yields CASRRPNYGYTF.

J is TRBJ1-1 and V is TRBV2, with D possibly matching TRBD1 (5 bases). From germline, CDR1 is SNHLY and CDR2 FYNNEI. This CDR3 is built from 14 residues. Trimming left V 8 bases short and J 8 bases short, with 21 bases between. The CDR3 spells CASGGQGTPGEAFF. The DNA for the CDR3 is TGTGCCAGCGGAGGGCAGGGCACGCCGGGGGAAGCTTTCTTT.

This chain uses TRBV6-6 with TRBJ2-7, with 15 bases lining up with TRBD2. This CDR3 contains 15 residues. CDR1 and CDR2 (germline): MNHNY, SVGAGI (reference sequence). V lost 7 bases and J lost 6; bases outside the gene matches: 7. The CDR3 DNA reads as TGTGCCAGCACCGGACAGGGACTAGCGGGAGGCGAGCAGTACTTC. Its translation: CASTGQGLAGGEQYF.

The rearrangement links TRBV28 to TRBJ1-2; 7 nucleotides agree with TRBD1. J was trimmed by 6 bases and V by 5 bases; bases with no gene match: 9. Germline loops: CDR1 MDHEN, CDR2 SYDVKM. The CDR3 has 14 amino acids. This chain's CDR3 is CASSPSDRRDGYTF. In nucleotides, the CDR3 is TGTGCCAGCAGTCCCTCGGACAGGCGTGATGGCTACACCTTC.

This rearrangement joins TRBV5-1 to TRBJ2-6, with D perhaps matching TRBD1 (5 bases). V lost 4 bases and J lost 0, with 11 bases in between. Looked up from germline, CDR1 is SGHRS and CDR2 is YFSETQ. The CDR3 loop spans 16 amino acids. CDR3 loop: CASSPGQPSGANVLTF. The CDR3 region has the DNA TGCGCCAGCAGCCCAGGGCAGCCCTCTGGGGCCAACGTCCTGACTTTC.

This clone showed up just once. The chain has TRBV19 and TRBJ2-1, with 7 bases identical to TRBD1. The V gene end was trimmed by 3 bases and the J gene end by 8 bases; junction bases not matched to a gene: 10. The germline CDR1 and CDR2 sequences are LNHDA and SQIVND (reference sequence). This CDR3 region has 15 residues. The CDR3 region has the DNA TGTGCCAGTAGTATGACGGGACAGCCCCCCCATGAGCAGTTCTTC. It is translated as CASSMTGQPPHEQFF.

The chain employs TRBV18 and TRBJ2-7; perhaps TRBD1 as D (5 bases). CDR1 is KGHSH, CDR2 LQKENI, per germline. The CDR3 contains 12 residues. V lost 5 bases to trimming and J lost 6 bases, with 11 bases between them. CDR3 residues: CASSSDSSEQYF. DNA for the CDR3: TGTGCCAGCTCATCCGACAGCTCCGAGCAGTACTTC.